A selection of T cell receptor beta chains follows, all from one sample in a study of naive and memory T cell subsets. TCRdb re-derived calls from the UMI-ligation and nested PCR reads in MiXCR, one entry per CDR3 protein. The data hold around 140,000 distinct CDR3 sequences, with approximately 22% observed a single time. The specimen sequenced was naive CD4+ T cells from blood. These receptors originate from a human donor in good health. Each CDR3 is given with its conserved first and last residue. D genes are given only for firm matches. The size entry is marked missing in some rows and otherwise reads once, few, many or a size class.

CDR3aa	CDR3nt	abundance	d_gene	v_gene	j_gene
CASSVRGGDTQYF	TGTGCCAGCAGCGTTAGGGGAGGGGATACGCAGTATTTT	.	TRBD2	TRBV9	TRBJ2-3
CSGTPSTDTQYF	TGCAGTGGGACTCCTAGCACAGATACGCAGTATTTT	.	.	TRBV20-1	TRBJ2-3
CASSLWDFRREGGYEQYF	TGTGCCAGCAGCTTGTGGGATTTCCGGCGGGAGGGAGGGTACGAGCAGTACTTC	few	TRBD2	TRBV5-4	TRBJ2-7
CASSQVFSGTEAFF	TGTGCCAGCAGCCAAGTATTTTCTGGGACTGAAGCTTTCTTT	.	.	TRBV3-1	TRBJ1-1
CASSSGTHHTGELFF	TGTGCCAGCAGTTCGGGGACCCATCACACCGGGGAGCTGTTTTTT	.	.	TRBV28	TRBJ2-2
CASSPIGSSTRGDTQYF	TGTGCCAGCTCACCGATCGGGAGCTCTACACGGGGAGATACGCAGTATTTT	many	.	TRBV18	TRBJ2-3
CASSYPSTGLGWNEQFF	TGTGCCAGCAGTTACCCTTCAACCGGACTAGGATGGAATGAGCAGTTCTTC	.	TRBD2	TRBV6-2/TRBV6-3	TRBJ2-1
CASKSRASVHYGYTF	TGTGCCAGCAAGTCCAGGGCCAGTGTACACTATGGCTACACCTTC	many	.	TRBV12-3/TRBV12-4	TRBJ1-2
CASTVLAGVSFHNEQFF	TGTGCCAGTACCGTTCTAGCGGGAGTTAGTTTCCACAATGAGCAGTTCTTC	.	TRBD2	TRBV19	TRBJ2-1
CAWSVYGQGYQPQHF	TGTGCCTGGAGTGTTTATGGACAGGGGTATCAGCCCCAGCATTTT	.	TRBD1	TRBV30	TRBJ1-5
CASSERAGGRETQYF	TGTGCCAGCAGTGAACGAGCGGGAGGCCGAGAGACCCAGTACTTC	.	TRBD2	TRBV2	TRBJ2-5
CASSLARNSPLHF	TGTGCCAGCAGCTTAGCGAGGAATTCACCCCTCCACTTT	many	.	TRBV7-2	TRBJ1-6
CSASRAYEQYF	TGCAGTGCTTCCAGAGCCTACGAGCAGTACTTC	.	.	TRBV20-1	TRBJ2-7
CASSQGAGGTDTQYF	TGTGCCAGCAGCCAAGGGGCAGGGGGCACAGATACGCAGTATTTT	.	.	TRBV4-2	TRBJ2-3
CASSLRNLNTEAFF	TGTGCCAGCAGTCTTAGGAACCTGAACACTGAAGCTTTCTTT	.	.	TRBV12-3/TRBV12-4	TRBJ1-1
CASSRTGAYGYTF	TGTGCCAGTAGTAGAACAGGGGCCTATGGCTACACCTTC	.	TRBD1	TRBV19	TRBJ1-2
CSARLRGYSNQPQHF	TGCAGTGCTCGCCTCCGAGGATATAGCAATCAGCCCCAGCATTTT	once	.	TRBV20-1	TRBJ1-5
CASSVRRNSGANVLTF	TGTGCCAGCAGTGTACGGCGAAACTCTGGGGCCAACGTCCTGACTTTC	.	.	TRBV6-1	TRBJ2-6
CASSRGLAFANTGELFF	TGTGCCAGCAGCCGGGGACTAGCGTTCGCGAACACCGGGGAGCTGTTTTTT	once	TRBD2	TRBV11-2	TRBJ2-2
CASSLALAGGPYEQFF	TGTGCCAGCAGCTTAGCGCTGGCGGGAGGGCCTTATGAGCAGTTCTTC	few	TRBD2	TRBV7-2	TRBJ2-1
CASSDSGRNSETQYF	TGCGCCAGCAGTGACAGCGGGAGGAACTCGGAGACCCAGTACTTC	many	TRBD2	TRBV10-2	TRBJ2-5
CASSIPLGTSANEQFF	TGTGCCAGTAGTATACCCCTGGGGACTAGCGCGAATGAGCAGTTCTTC	.	TRBD2	TRBV19	TRBJ2-1